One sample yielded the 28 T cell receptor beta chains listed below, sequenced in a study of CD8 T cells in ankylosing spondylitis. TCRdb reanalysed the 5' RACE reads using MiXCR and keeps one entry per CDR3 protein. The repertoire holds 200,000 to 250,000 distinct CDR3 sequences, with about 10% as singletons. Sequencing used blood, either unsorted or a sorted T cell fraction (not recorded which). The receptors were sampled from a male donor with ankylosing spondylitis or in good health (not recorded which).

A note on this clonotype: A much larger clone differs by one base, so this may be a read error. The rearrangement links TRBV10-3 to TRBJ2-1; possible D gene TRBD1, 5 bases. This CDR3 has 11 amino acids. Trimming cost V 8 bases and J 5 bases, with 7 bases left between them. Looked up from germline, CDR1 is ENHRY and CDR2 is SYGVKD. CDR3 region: CAILDNNEQFF. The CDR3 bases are TGTGCCATCTTGGACAACAATGAGCAGTTCTTC.

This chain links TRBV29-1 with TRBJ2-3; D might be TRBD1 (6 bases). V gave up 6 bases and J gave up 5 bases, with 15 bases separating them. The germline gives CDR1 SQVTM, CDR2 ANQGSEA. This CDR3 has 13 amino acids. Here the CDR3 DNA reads TGCAGCGTCGCAATATCACAGGGAGATACGCAGTATTTT. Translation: CSVAISQGDTQYF.

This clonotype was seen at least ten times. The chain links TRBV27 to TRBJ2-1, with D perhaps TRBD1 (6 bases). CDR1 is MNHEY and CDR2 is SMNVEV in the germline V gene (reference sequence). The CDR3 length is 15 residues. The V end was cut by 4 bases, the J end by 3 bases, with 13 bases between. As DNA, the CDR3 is TGTGCCAGCAGTTCCCCAGGGGAAATCTACAATGAGCAGTTCTTC. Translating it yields CASSSPGEIYNEQFF.

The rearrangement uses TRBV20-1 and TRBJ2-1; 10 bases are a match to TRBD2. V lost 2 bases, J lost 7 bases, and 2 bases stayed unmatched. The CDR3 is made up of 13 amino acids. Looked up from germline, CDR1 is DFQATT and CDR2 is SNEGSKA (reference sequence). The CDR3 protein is CSARLAGVNEQFF. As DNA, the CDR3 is TGCAGTGCTAGACTAGCGGGAGTTAATGAGCAGTTCTTC.

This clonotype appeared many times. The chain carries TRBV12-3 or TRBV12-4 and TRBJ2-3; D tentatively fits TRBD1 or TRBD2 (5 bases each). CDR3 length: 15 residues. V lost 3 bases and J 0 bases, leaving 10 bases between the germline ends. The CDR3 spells CASSFSGTSTDTQYF. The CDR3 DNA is TGTGCCAGCAGTTTCTCTGGGACCAGCACAGATACGCAGTATTTT.

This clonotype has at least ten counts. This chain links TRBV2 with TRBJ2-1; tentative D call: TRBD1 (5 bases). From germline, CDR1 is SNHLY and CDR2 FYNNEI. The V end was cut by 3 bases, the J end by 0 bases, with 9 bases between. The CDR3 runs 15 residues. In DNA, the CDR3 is TGTGCCAGCAGTGAGAGACAGAGCTCCTACAATGAGCAGTTCTTC. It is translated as CASSERQSSYNEQFF.

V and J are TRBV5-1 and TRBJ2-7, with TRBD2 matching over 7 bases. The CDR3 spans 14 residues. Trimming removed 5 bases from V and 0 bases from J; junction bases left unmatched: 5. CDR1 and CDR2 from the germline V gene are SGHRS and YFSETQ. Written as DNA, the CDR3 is TGCGCCAGCAGTCCCCGACTAGCCTCCTACGAGCAGTACTTC. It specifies CASSPRLASYEQYF.

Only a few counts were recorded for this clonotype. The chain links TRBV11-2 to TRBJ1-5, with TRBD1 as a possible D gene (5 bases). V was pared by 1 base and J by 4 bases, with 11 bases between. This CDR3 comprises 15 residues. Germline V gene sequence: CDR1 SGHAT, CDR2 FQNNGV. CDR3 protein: CASSLGAGLNQPQHF. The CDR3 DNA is TGTGCCAGCAGCTTAGGGGCAGGGCTGAATCAGCCCCAGCATTTT.

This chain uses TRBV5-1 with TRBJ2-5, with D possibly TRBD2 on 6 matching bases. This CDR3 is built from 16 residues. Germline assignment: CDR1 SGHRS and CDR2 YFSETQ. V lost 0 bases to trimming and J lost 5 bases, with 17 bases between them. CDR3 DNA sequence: TGCGCCAGCAGCTTGGTTTCAGTCGGGAGACATGAGACCCAGTACTTC. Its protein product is CASSLVSVGRHETQYF. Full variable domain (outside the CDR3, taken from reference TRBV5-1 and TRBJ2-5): KAGVTQTPRYLIKTRGQQVTLSCSPISGHRSVSWYQQTPGQGLQFLFEYFSETQRNKGNFPGRFSGRQFSNSRSEMNVSTLELGDSALYLCASSLVSVGRHETQYFGPGTRLLVL.

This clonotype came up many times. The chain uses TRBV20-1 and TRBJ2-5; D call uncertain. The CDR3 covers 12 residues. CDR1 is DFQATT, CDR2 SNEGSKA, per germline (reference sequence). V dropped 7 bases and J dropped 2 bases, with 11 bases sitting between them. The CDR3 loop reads CSVGRLQETQYF. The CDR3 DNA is TGCAGTGTTGGACGTCTTCAAGAGACCCAGTACTTC.

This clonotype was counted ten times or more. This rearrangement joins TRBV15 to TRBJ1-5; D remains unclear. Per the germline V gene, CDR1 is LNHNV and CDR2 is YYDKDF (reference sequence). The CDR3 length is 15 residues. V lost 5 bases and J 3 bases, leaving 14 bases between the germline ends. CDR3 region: CATSPSRPFNQPQHF. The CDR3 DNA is TGTGCCACCAGCCCGTCCCGCCCCTTCAATCAGCCCCAGCATTTT. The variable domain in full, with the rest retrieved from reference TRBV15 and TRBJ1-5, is DAMVIQNPRYQVTQFGKPVTLSCSQTLNHNVMYWYQQKSSQAPKLLFHYYDKDFNNEADTPDNFQSRRPNTSFCFLDIRSPGLGDTAMYLCATSPSRPFNQPQHFGDGTRLSIL.

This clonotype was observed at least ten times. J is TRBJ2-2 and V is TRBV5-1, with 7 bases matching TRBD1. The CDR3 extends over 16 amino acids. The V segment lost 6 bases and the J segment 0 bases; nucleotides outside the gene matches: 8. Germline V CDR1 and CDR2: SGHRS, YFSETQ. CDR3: CASTNQDRSNTGELFF. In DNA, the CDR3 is TGCGCCAGCACCAACCAGGACAGGTCGAACACCGGGGAGCTGTTTTTT.

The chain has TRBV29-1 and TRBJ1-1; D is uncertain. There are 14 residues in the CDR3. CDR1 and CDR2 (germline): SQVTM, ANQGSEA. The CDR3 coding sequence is TGCAAGGCTTCCCGCGGAACCGCTAACACTGAAGCTTTCTTT. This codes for CKASRGTANTEAFF.

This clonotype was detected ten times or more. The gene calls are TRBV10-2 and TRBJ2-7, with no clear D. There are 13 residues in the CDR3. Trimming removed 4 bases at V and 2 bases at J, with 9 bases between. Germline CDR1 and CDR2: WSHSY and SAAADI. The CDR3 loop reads CASSVDPAYEQYF. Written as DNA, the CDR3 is TGCGCCAGCAGTGTGGACCCTGCCTACGAGCAGTACTTC.

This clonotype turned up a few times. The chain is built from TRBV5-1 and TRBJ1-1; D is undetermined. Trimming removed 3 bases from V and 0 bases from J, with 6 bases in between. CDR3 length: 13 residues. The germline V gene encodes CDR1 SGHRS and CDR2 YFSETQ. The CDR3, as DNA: TGCGCCAGCAGCTCGGAGCTGAACACTGAAGCTTTCTTT. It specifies CASSSELNTEAFF. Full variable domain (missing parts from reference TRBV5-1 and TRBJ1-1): KAGVTQTPRYLIKTRGQQVTLSCSPISGHRSVSWYQQTPGQGLQFLFEYFSETQRNKGNFPGRFSGRQFSNSRSEMNVSTLELGDSALYLCASSSELNTEAFFGQGTRLTVV.

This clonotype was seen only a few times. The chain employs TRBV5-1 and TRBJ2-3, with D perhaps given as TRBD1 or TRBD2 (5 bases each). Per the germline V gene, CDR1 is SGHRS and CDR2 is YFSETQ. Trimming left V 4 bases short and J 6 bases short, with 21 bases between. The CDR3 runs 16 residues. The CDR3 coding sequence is TGCGCCAGCAGCCCCCCTGGGTGGGACCGTCGGGATACGCAGTATTTT. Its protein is CASSPPGWDRRDTQYF. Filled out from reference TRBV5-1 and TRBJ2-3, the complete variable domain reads KAGVTQTPRYLIKTRGQQVTLSCSPISGHRSVSWYQQTPGQGLQFLFEYFSETQRNKGNFPGRFSGRQFSNSRSEMNVSTLELGDSALYLCASSPPGWDRRDTQYFGPGTRLTVL.

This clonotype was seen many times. The CDR3, as DNA: TGTGCCAGCAGCGCCCTACAGGGGGTAGGGACTGAAGCTTTCTTT. Its protein product is CASSALQGVGTEAFF. The chain carries TRBV11-2 and TRBJ1-1; TRBD1 matches at 8 bases. CDR3 length: 15 amino acids. V dropped 5 bases and J dropped 5; count of bases not matched to a gene: 10. Germline-derived CDR1 and CDR2 are SGHAT and FQNNGV. Full variable domain (rest looked up from reference TRBV11-2 and TRBJ1-1): EAGVAQSPRYKIIEKRQSVAFWCNPISGHATLYWYQQILGQGPKLLIQFQNNGVVDDSQLPKDRFSAERLKGVDSTLKIQPAKLEDSAVYLCASSALQGVGTEAFFGQGTRLTVV.

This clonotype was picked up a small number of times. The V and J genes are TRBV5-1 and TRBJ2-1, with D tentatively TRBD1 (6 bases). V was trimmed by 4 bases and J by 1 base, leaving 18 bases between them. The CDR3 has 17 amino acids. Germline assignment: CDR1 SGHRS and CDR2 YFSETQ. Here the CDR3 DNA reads TGCGCCAGCAGCAGAGAATATAGAGGGGGTTCCTACAATGAGCAGTTCTTC. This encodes CASSREYRGGSYNEQFF.

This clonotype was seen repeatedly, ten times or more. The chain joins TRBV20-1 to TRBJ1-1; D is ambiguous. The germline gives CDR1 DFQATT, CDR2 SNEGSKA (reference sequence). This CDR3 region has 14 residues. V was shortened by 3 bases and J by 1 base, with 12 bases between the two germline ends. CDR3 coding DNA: TGCAGTGCTAGTTTACAATCGAGGAACACTGAAGCTTTCTTT. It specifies CSASLQSRNTEAFF.

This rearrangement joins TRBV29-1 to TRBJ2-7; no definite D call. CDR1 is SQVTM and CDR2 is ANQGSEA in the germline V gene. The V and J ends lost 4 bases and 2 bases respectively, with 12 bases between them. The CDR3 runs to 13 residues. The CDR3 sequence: CSVGGNPAYEQYF. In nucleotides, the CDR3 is TGCAGCGTTGGCGGAAATCCAGCCTACGAGCAGTACTTC.

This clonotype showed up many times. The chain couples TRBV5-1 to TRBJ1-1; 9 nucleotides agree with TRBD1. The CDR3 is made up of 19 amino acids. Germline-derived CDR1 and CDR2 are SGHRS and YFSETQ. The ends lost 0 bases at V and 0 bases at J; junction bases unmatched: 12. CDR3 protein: CASSLAGGTGKGMNTEAFF. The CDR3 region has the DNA TGCGCCAGCAGCTTGGCCGGGGGGACAGGGAAGGGTATGAACACTGAAGCTTTCTTT.

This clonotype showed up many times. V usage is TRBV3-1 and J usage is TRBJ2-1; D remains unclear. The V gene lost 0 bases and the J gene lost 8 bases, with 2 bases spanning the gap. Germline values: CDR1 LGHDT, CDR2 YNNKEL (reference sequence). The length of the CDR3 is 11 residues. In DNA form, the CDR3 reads TGTGCCAGCAGCCAAGATTATGAGCAGTTCTTC. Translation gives CASSQDYEQFF.

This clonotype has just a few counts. CDR3 in DNA: TGCAGTGCTAGAGAACTCCCCTACGAGCAGTACTTC. Translated, it gives CSARELPYEQYF. This chain joins TRBV20-1 and TRBJ2-7; D gene ambiguous. There are 12 residues in the CDR3. Per the germline V gene, CDR1 is DFQATT and CDR2 is SNEGSKA (reference sequence). The ends were cut back, 0 bases at V and 2 bases at J, with 5 bases in the middle.

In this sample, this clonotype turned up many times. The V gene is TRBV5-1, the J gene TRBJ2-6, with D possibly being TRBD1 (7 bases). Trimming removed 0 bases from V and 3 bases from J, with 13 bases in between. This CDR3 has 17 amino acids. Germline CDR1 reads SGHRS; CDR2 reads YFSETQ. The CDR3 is CASSLGAGGLGANVLTF. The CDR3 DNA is TGCGCCAGCAGCTTGGGAGCAGGGGGGCTTGGGGCCAACGTCCTGACTTTC.

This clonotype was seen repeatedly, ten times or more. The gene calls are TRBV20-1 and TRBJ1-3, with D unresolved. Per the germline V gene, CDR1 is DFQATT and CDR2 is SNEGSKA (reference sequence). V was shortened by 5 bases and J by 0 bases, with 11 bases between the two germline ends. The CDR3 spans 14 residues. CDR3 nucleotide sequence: TGCAGTGCTCGCGACGGACGCTCTGGAAACACCATATATTTT. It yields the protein CSARDGRSGNTIYF.

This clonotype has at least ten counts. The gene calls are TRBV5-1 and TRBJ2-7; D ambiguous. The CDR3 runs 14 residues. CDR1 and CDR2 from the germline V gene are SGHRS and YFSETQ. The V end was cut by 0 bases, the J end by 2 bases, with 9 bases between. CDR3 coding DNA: TGCGCCAGCAGCTTGGAAGCGTTTACCTACGAGCAGTACTTC. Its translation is CASSLEAFTYEQYF.

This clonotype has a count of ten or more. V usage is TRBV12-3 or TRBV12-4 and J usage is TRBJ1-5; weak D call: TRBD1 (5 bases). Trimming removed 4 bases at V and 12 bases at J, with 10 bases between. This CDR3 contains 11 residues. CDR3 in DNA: TGTGCCAGCAGTTCGAAGGGGAGCCAGCATTTT. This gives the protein CASSSKGSQHF.

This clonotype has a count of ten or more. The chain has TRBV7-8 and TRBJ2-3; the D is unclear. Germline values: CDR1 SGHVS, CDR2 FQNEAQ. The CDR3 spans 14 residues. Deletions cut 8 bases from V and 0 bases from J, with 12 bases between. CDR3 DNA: TGTGCCAGCTCCCTATTATCTAGCACAGATACGCAGTATTTT. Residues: CASSLLSSTDTQYF.